This TCR beta chain came from a study of CD8 T cells in ankylosing spondylitis. Findings and limits, study-wide: Made up of several highly homologous variants, a TCR beta motif appeared characteristic of ankylosing spondylitis blood. Within matched ankylosing spondylitis synovial fluid, disease-linked clones were reportedly significantly enriched. The authors found the disease-linked clones to be CD8+ and relatively rare in peripheral blood.

This clonotype was seen a few times. Its cognate antigen is unknown. V lost 8 bases, J lost 3 bases, and 6 bases stayed unmatched. The germline V gene encodes CDR1 MDHEN and CDR2 SYDVKM. CDR3 length equals 14 residues. Quantitative 5'-RACE with molecular barcodes produced the TCR beta libraries. TCRdb recomputed calls from the 5' RACE reads with MiXCR, one row per CDR3 protein. There are fewer than 750,000 distinct CDR3 sequences in the sample; 19% occur only once, and under 20% lies in the top ten. The material sequenced was blood, either unsorted or a sorted T cell fraction (not recorded which). The J gene is TRBJ2-7, the V gene TRBV28; 11 bases line up with TRBD2. The TCR originated in a male donor with ankylosing spondylitis. The CDR3, as DNA: TGTGCCAGCTCCCTTAGCGGGAGGGACTACGAGCAGTACTTC. As protein: CASSLSGRDYEQYF. The whole variable domain, filled in from reference TRBV28 and TRBJ2-7, reads DVKVTQSSRYLVKRTGEKVFLECVQDMDHENMFWYRQDPGLGLRLIYFSYDVKMKEKGDIPEGYSVSREKKERFSLILESASTNQTSMYLCASSLSGRDYEQYFGPGTRLTVT.